This note documents a single T cell receptor (beta chain) sequence. These data come from a study of T cell repertoires in cytomegalovirus infection. The trim removed 0 bases at V and 4 bases at J, leaving 7 bases unmatched. From germline, CDR1 is LGHDT and CDR2 YNNKEL (reference sequence). The CDR3 extends over 17 amino acids. TCRdb recomputed calls from the reads with MiXCR, one row per CDR3 protein. The sample yields 480,000 or so distinct CDR3 sequences, roughly 10% seen once. The sample comprised PBMCs. J is TRBJ2-5 and V is TRBV3-1, with 11 bases that match TRBD2. The clonotype comes from a human donor in good health (CMV status not recorded). Some clones in this sample may be carry-over from other donors' samples. The CDR3 nucleotides read TGTGCCAGCAGCCAAGATATTAGGCTAGCGGGGGGAGAGACCCAGTACTTC. It translates to CASSQDIRLAGGETQYF.